This T cell receptor (beta chain) was sequenced in a study of T-cell memory formation after mild COVID-19. General study findings and limits: Contracting CD4+ clones were located mainly in CM and EM, and CD8+ clones in EMRA.

Trimming cost V 4 bases and J 7 bases; bases outside gene matches: 7. Germline V gene lookup returns CDR1 SGHRS and CDR2 YFSETQ. The CDR3 totals 15 residues. Each CDR3 protein is one row after TCRdb ran MiXCR on the 5' RACE reads. The sample yields about 350,000 distinct CDR3 sequences, around 13% seen once. This clonotype was detected many times. Its cognate antigen is unknown. The V gene is TRBV5-1, the J gene TRBJ2-1; 11 positions match TRBD1. The TCR comes from a man younger than 35 who had mild COVID-19 (a few samples of this study predate the infection). Cell type and time point are not known. Sequencing was carried out using PBMCs or a T cell subset sorted from them (not recorded which). CDR3 amino acids: CASSIPGQGENEQFF. In nucleotides, the CDR3 is TGCGCCAGCAGCATCCCGGGACAGGGGGAAAATGAGCAGTTCTTC.